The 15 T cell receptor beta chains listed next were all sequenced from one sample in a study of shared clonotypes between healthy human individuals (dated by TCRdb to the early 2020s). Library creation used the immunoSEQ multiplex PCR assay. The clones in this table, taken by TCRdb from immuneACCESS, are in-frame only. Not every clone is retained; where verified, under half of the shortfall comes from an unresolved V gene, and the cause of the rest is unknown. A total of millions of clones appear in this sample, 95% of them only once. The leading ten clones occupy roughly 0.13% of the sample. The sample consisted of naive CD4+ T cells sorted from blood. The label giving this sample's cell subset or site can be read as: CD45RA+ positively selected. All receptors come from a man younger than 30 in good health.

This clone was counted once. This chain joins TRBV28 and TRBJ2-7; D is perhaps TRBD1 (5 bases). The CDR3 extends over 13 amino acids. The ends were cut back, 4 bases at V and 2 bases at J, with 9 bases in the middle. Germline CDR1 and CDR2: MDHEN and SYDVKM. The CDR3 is CASSSDRTYEQYF. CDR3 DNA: TGTGCCAGCAGTTCCGACAGAACCTACGAGCAGTACTTC.

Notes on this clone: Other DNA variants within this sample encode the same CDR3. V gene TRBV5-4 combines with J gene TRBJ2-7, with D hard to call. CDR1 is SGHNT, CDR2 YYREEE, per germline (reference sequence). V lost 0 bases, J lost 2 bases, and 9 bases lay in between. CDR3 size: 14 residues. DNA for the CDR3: TGTGCCAGCAGCTTGGAGGGTTTAACCTACGAGCAGTACTTC. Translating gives CASSLEGLTYEQYF.

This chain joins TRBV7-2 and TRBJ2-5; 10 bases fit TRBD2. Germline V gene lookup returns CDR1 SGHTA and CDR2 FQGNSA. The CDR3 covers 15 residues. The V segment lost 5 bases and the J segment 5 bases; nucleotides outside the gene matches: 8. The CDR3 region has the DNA TGTGCCAGCAGCATGCGGAGCGGGGGGGTGGAGACCCAGTACTTC. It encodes CASSMRSGGVETQYF.

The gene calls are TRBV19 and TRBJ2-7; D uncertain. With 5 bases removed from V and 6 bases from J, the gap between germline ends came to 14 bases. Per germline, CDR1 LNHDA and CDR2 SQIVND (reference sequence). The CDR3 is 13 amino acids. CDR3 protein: CASSGEVWREQYF. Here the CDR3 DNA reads TGTGCCAGTAGTGGGGAAGTATGGCGCGAGCAGTACTTC.

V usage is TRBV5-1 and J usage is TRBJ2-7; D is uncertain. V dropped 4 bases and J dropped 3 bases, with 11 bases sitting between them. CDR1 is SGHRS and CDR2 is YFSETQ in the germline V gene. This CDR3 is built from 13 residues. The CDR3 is CASSPRADYEQYF. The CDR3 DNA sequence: TGCGCCAGCAGCCCTAGGGCTGACTACGAGCAGTACTTC.

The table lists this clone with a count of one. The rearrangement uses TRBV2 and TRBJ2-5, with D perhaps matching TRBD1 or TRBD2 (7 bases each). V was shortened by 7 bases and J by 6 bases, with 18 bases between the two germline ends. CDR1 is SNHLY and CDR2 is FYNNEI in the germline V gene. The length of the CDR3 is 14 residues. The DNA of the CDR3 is TGTGCCAGCACCTTACTAGCGACAGGGAAGACCCAGTACTTC. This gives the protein CASTLLATGKTQYF.

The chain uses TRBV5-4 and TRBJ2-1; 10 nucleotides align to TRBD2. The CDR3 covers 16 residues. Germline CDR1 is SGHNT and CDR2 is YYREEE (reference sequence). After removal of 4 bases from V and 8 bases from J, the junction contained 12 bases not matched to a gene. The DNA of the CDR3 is TGTGCCAGCAGCCTGGACCCTAGCGGGAGCGTGGATGAGCAGTTCTTC. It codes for CASSLDPSGSVDEQFF.

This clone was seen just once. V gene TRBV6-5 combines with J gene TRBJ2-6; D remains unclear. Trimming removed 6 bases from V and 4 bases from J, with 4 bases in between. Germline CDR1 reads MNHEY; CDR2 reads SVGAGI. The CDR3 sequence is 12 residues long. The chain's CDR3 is CASSPGANVLTF. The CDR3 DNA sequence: TGTGCCAGCAGCCCGGGGGCCAACGTCCTGACTTTC.

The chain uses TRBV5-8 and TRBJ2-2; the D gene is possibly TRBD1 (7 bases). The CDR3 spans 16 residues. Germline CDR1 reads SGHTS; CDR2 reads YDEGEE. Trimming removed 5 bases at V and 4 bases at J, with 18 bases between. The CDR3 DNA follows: TGTGCCAGCAGTAAGAAAGGGACAGCGGGCACCGGGGAGCTGTTTTTT. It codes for CASSKKGTAGTGELFF.

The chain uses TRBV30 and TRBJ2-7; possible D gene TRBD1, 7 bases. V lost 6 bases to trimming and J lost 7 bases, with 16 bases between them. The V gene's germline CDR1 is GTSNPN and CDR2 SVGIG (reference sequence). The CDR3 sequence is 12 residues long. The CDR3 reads CACGRQGGEQYF. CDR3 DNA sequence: TGTGCCTGCGGGCGGCAGGGGGGAGAGCAGTACTTC. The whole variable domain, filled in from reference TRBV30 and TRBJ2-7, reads SQTIHQWPATLVQPVGSPLSLECTVEGTSNPNLYWYRQAAGRGLQLLFYSVGIGQISSEVPQNLSASRPQDRQFILSSKKLLLSDSGFYLCACGRQGGEQYFGPGTRLTVT.

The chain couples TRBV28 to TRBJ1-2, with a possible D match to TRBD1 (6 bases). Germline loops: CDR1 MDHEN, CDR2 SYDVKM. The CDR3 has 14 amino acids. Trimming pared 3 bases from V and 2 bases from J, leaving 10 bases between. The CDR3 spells CASSLWRGNYGYTF. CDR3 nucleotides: TGTGCCAGCAGTTTGTGGAGGGGGAACTATGGCTACACCTTC.

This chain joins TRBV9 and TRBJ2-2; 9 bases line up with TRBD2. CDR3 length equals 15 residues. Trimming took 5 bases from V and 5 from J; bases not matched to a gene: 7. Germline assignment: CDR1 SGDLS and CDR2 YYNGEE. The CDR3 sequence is CASSGSGSITGELFF. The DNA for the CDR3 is TGTGCCAGCAGTGGTAGCGGGAGTATTACCGGGGAGCTGTTTTTT.

As DNA, the CDR3 is TGTGCCAGCAGTTTCCAGCCCCTGGGCAGGGACAACTATGGCTACACCTTC. It yields the protein CASSFQPLGRDNYGYTF. V is TRBV27 and J is TRBJ1-2; TRBD1 is a possible D gene (5 bases). CDR1 is MNHEY and CDR2 is SMNVEV in the germline V gene (reference sequence). The CDR3 consists of 17 residues. Trimming shortened V by 3 bases and J by 2 bases, and 19 bases separated the two germline ends.

CDR3 protein: CASFGTSNYGYTF. DNA for the CDR3: TGTGCCAGCTTTGGGACTTCTAACTATGGCTACACCTTC. The chain couples TRBV6-5 to TRBJ1-2; a possible D gene is TRBD1 (5 bases). V lost 8 bases and J 0 bases, leaving 10 bases between the germline ends. The CDR3 consists of 13 residues. Germline-derived CDR1 and CDR2 are MNHEY and SVGAGI.

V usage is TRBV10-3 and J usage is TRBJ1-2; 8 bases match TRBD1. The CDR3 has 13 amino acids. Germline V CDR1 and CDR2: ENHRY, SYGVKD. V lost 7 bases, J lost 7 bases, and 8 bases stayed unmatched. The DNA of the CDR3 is TGTGCCATCACCCCGGACAGGGTCGGTGGCTACACCTTC. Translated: CAITPDRVGGYTF.